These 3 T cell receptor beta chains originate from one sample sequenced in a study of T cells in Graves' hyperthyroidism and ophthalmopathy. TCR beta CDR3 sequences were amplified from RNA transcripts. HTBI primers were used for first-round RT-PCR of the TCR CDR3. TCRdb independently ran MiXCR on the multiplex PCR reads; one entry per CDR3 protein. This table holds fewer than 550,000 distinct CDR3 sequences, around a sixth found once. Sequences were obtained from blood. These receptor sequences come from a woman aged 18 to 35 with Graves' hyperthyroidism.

CDR3: CASSPPGRTQETQYF. The DNA for the CDR3 is TGTGCCAGCTCACCCCCCGGACGGACACAAGAGACCCAGTACTTC. The chain joins TRBV18 to TRBJ2-5; tentative D call: TRBD1 (5 bases). Germline V lookup: CDR1 KGHSH, CDR2 LQKENI. Trimming removed 3 bases at V and 2 bases at J, with 13 bases between. The CDR3 covers 15 residues.

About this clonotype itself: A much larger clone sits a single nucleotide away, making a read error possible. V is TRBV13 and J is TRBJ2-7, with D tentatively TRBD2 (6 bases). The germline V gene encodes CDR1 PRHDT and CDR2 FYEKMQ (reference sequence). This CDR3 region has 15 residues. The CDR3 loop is CANSSGKGGGREQYF. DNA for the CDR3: TGTGCCAACAGCTCCGGAAAGGGAGGTGGACGCGAGCAGTACTTC. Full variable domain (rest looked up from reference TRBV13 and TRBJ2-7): AAGVIQSPRHLIKEKRETATLKCYPIPRHDTVYWYQQGPGQDPQFLISFYEKMQSDKGSIPDRFSAQQFSDYHSELNMSSLELGDSALYFCANSSGKGGGREQYFGPGTRLTVT.

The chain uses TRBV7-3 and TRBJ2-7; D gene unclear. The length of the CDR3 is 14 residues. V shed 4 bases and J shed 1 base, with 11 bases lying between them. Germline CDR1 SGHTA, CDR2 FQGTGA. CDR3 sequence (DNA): TGTGCCAGCAGCTCCTCAAGTAGGTCCTACGAGCAGTACTTC. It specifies CASSSSSRSYEQYF.